These 28 T cell receptor beta chains were all obtained from the same sample, sequenced in a study of a mutant IDH1 vaccine in newly diagnosed glioma. Time point indicated: baseline, week 1 (first vaccination visit). Treatment described: pre-vaccination baseline after standard-of-care therapy. The repertoire was sequenced with immunoSEQ multiplex PCR; TCRdb's copy has only in-frame clones and lacks some. The sample has about 46,000 clones; around three quarters are singletons. The material sequenced was PBMCs, taken from a glioma patient treated with radiotherapy, temozolomide or both. These receptor sequences come from a middle-aged woman with glioma.

The chain employs TRBV4-3 and TRBJ1-5, with 8 bases that match TRBD1. This CDR3 is 15 amino acids long. Germline assignment: CDR1 LGHNA and CDR2 YSLEER. After removal of 3 bases from V and 4 bases from J, the junction contained 5 bases not matched to a gene. The chain's CDR3 is CASSQGTGPNQPQHF. The CDR3 region has the DNA TGCGCCAGCAGCCAGGGGACAGGCCCGAATCAGCCCCAGCATTTT.

This clone has just a few counts. V usage is TRBV7-2 and J usage is TRBJ1-5; TRBD1 might be the D (6 bases). The CDR3 has 15 residues. Germline V gives CDR1 SGHTA, CDR2 FQGNSA. V gave up 5 bases and J gave up 2 bases, with 13 bases separating them. This chain's CDR3 is CASSPRGAGNQPQHF. The CDR3 DNA reads as TGTGCCAGCAGCCCCAGGGGTGCGGGCAATCAGCCCCAGCATTTT.

The chain couples TRBV4-1 to TRBJ2-3, with 8 bases matching TRBD2. V lost 0 bases and J lost 4; bases outside the gene matches: 6. Germline-derived CDR1 and CDR2 are MGHRA and YSYEKL. This CDR3 is built from 16 residues. The CDR3 loop reads CASSQDVSGVPDTQYF. The CDR3 region has the DNA TGCGCCAGCAGCCAAGATGTTAGCGGGGTCCCAGATACGCAGTATTTT.

This sequence joins TRBV15 and TRBJ2-3; the match to TRBD2 covers 9 bases. Unmatched junction bases numbered 8, after V lost 10 bases and J lost 3 bases. Germline CDR1 reads LNHNV; CDR2 reads YYDKDF (reference sequence). There are 14 residues in the CDR3. The CDR3 sequence: CAIFGGGATDTQYF. The CDR3 coding sequence is TGTGCCATCTTCGGCGGGGGGGCGACAGATACGCAGTATTTT.

V gene TRBV7-9 combines with J gene TRBJ1-1; a possible D gene is TRBD1 (6 bases). This CDR3 spans 13 amino acids. The V end lost 1 base, the J end lost 4 bases, and 7 bases lay between the germline ends. Germline CDR1 and CDR2: SEHNR and FQNEAQ (reference sequence). DNA for the CDR3: TGTGCCAGCAGCTTAGGAGGGGGCACTGAAGCTTTCTTT. As protein: CASSLGGGTEAFF.

The chain couples TRBV7-9 to TRBJ1-2; D ambiguous. The CDR3 is 12 amino acids. V lost 6 bases and J 6 bases, leaving 11 bases between the germline ends. In germline, CDR1 is SEHNR, CDR2 FQNEAQ (reference sequence). CDR3 DNA sequence: TGTGCCAGCAGGCCTAGCCCCGATGGCTACACCTTC. It is translated as CASRPSPDGYTF.

V and J are TRBV25-1 and TRBJ2-6; D perhaps matches TRBD2 (6 bases). Trimming cost V 7 bases and J 4 bases, with 11 bases left between them. Germline V gives CDR1 MGHDK, CDR2 SYGVNS. The CDR3 extends over 14 amino acids. The CDR3 nucleotides read TGTGCCAGCACGGGAGCTAACGGGGCCAACGTCCTGACTTTC. This gives the protein CASTGANGANVLTF.

The chain has TRBV7-8 and TRBJ2-5, with 11 bases aligning to TRBD2. CDR1 is SGHVS, CDR2 FQNEAQ, per germline. This CDR3 contains 17 residues. The V segment lost 1 base and the J segment 5 bases; nucleotides outside the gene matches: 9. The CDR3 nucleotides are TGTGCCAGCAGCTTAGGCCTAGCGGGGGGTCTAGGGGAGACCCAGTACTTC. Protein sequence: CASSLGLAGGLGETQYF. Based on the CDR3 plus reference TRBV7-8 and TRBJ2-5, the full variable domain is GAGVSQSPRYKVAKRGQDVALRCDPISGHVSLFWYQQALGQGPEFLTYFQNEAQLDKSGLPSDRFFAERPEGSVSTLKIQRTQQEDSAVYLCASSLGLAGGLGETQYFGPGTRLLVL.

This clone was observed once. V usage is TRBV30 and J usage is TRBJ2-2; tentative D call: TRBD1 (5 bases). The V and J ends lost 0 bases and 4 bases respectively, with 12 bases between them. CDR1 is GTSNPN and CDR2 is SVGIG in the germline V gene (reference sequence). The CDR3 spans 15 residues. CDR3 loop: CAWSVRRAFTGELFF. Written as DNA, the CDR3 is TGTGCCTGGAGTGTACGCAGGGCGTTCACCGGGGAGCTGTTTTTT.

This chain connects TRBV4-3 to TRBJ1-1, with TRBD1 identical over 7 bases. The V segment lost 4 bases and the J segment 11 bases; nucleotides outside the gene matches: 10. The germline gives CDR1 LGHNA, CDR2 YSLEER. The CDR3 is 13 amino acids. For the CDR3, the DNA is TGCGCCAGCAGCCCGAAACAGACAGGGCTTGCTTTCTTT. Its translation is CASSPKQTGLAFF.

The rearrangement links TRBV6-1 to TRBJ2-3; 14 bases fit TRBD2. Germline lookup yields CDR1 MNHNS and CDR2 SASEGT. The V segment lost 6 bases and the J segment 4 bases; nucleotides outside the gene matches: 0. The CDR3 contains 14 residues. CDR3 nucleotide sequence: TGTGCCAGCAGGGGACTAGCGGGGGCAGATACGCAGTATTTT. Its translation: CASRGLAGADTQYF.

This clone occurred once. This chain connects TRBV2 to TRBJ1-4, with D possibly matching TRBD1 (6 bases). Germline lookup yields CDR1 SNHLY and CDR2 FYNNEI. V was pared by 6 bases and J by 7 bases, with 9 bases between. The CDR3 loop spans 12 amino acids. The CDR3 protein is CASSHRVEKLFF. CDR3 coding DNA: TGTGCCAGCAGCCACAGGGTTGAAAAACTGTTTTTT.

The table lists this clone with a count of one. The chain combines TRBV15 with TRBJ2-5; TRBD1 matches at 9 bases. This CDR3 has 14 residues. V dropped 9 bases and J dropped 5; count of bases not matched to a gene: 10. Germline V lookup: CDR1 LNHNV, CDR2 YYDKDF (reference sequence). In DNA form, the CDR3 reads TGTGCCACAACCCGGGACAGGGCTGCGGAGACCCAGTACTTC. It specifies CATTRDRAAETQYF.

This chain connects TRBV12-5 to TRBJ1-5; 7 nucleotides line up with TRBD1. This CDR3 has 18 residues. V dropped 6 bases and J dropped 0; count of bases not matched to a gene: 14. The V gene's germline CDR1 is LGHNT and CDR2 FRNRAP. The CDR3 DNA reads as TGTGCTAGTGGCCAGGCAGGGGGACGAAGACGTAGCAATCAGCCCCAGCATTTT. It codes for CASGQAGGRRRSNQPQHF. Looking up the rest from reference TRBV12-5 and TRBJ1-5 gives the full variable domain: DARVTQTPRHKVTEMGQEVTMRCQPILGHNTVFWYRQTMMQGLELLAYFRNRAPLDDSGMPKDRFSAEMPDATLATLKIQPSEPRDSAVYFCASGQAGGRRRSNQPQHFGDGTRLSIL.

The CDR3 DNA sequence: TGTGCCTGGCACCGGGACAGGGGGCGCGAAGGCTATGGCTACACCTTC. Protein sequence: CAWHRDRGREGYGYTF. This sequence joins TRBV30 and TRBJ1-2; TRBD1 matches at 12 bases. The V segment lost 5 bases and the J segment 4 bases; nucleotides outside the gene matches: 11. Germline V gene sequence: CDR1 GTSNPN, CDR2 SVGIG (reference sequence). The CDR3 is 16 residues long.

The gene calls are TRBV2 and TRBJ1-5, with D perhaps matching TRBD1 (6 bases). V lost 4 bases to trimming and J lost 0 bases, with 7 bases between them. Germline V lookup: CDR1 SNHLY, CDR2 FYNNEI. This CDR3 has 14 amino acids. DNA for the CDR3: TGTGCCAGCAGTGCAGGGGATAGCAATCAGCCCCAGCATTTT. Amino acids: CASSAGDSNQPQHF.

The chain is built from TRBV7-9 and TRBJ2-7; D not certain. The germline CDR1 and CDR2 sequences are SEHNR and FQNEAQ (reference sequence). Trimming took 4 bases from V and 0 from J, leaving 16 bases between them. This CDR3 spans 16 amino acids. The CDR3 spells CASSSTTDRSSYEQYF. In DNA form, the CDR3 reads TGTGCCAGCAGCTCCACCACCGACCGGAGCTCCTACGAGCAGTACTTC.

This chain uses TRBV27 with TRBJ2-7, with D hard to call. Germline values: CDR1 MNHEY, CDR2 SMNVEV (reference sequence). Trimming removed 7 bases at V and 3 bases at J, with 22 bases between. The CDR3 length is 16 residues. The CDR3 reads CASTNKKSEGYYEQYF. For the CDR3, the DNA is TGTGCCAGCACCAATAAAAAGAGCGAAGGTTACTACGAGCAGTACTTC.

CDR3 sequence reads: CASSQDPPLGRGRSSYEQYF. The CDR3 nucleotides are TGCGCCAGCAGCCAAGATCCCCCCCTGGGGCGGGGGCGATCCTCCTACGAGCAGTACTTC. This sequence joins TRBV4-1 and TRBJ2-7, with D maybe TRBD2 (7 bases). The V end was cut by 0 bases, the J end by 0 bases, with 24 bases between. The CDR3 is 20 residues long. Germline V lookup: CDR1 MGHRA, CDR2 YSYEKL.

This chain uses TRBV29-1 with TRBJ2-5, with no clear D. The CDR3 extends over 12 amino acids. V was shortened by 8 bases and J by 5 bases, with 15 bases between the two germline ends. The V gene's germline CDR1 is SQVTM and CDR2 ANQGSEA. The CDR3 nucleotides are TGCAGCTCTGCCGATTTCGAGGAGACCCAGTACTTC. Translation: CSSADFEETQYF.

This chain joins TRBV13 and TRBJ2-3, with 9 positions matching TRBD1. The length of the CDR3 is 16 residues. The junction had 6 bases not matched to a gene; V was cut back by 4 bases and J by 1 base. Germline CDR1 and CDR2: PRHDT and FYEKMQ (reference sequence). The DNA for the CDR3 is TGTGCCAGCAGCTCGATAAGACAGGGGGGCACAGATACGCAGTATTTT. Its protein is CASSSIRQGGTDTQYF. Based on the CDR3 plus reference TRBV13 and TRBJ2-3, the full variable domain is AAGVIQSPRHLIKEKRETATLKCYPIPRHDTVYWYQQGPGQDPQFLISFYEKMQSDKGSIPDRFSAQQFSDYHSELNMSSLELGDSALYFCASSSIRQGGTDTQYFGPGTRLTVL.

V is TRBV5-1 and J is TRBJ2-7; 8 bases are a match to TRBD2. The trim removed 0 bases at V and 4 bases at J, leaving 3 bases unmatched. CDR3 length: 14 amino acids. Germline V gives CDR1 SGHRS, CDR2 YFSETQ. The CDR3 region has the DNA TGCGCCAGCAGCTTGGAGGCGGGGGGATACGAGCAGTACTTC. Its protein product is CASSLEAGGYEQYF.

The gene calls are TRBV7-9 and TRBJ2-2, with 9 bases identical to TRBD1. The J segment lost 4 bases and the V segment lost 1 base, leaving 1 base of the junction unmatched. The germline gives CDR1 SEHNR, CDR2 FQNEAQ (reference sequence). The CDR3 runs 15 residues. CDR3 nucleotide sequence: TGTGCCAGCAGCTTAGAACAGGGGGCCACCGGGGAGCTGTTTTTT. This gives the protein CASSLEQGATGELFF.

This chain connects TRBV6-6 to TRBJ1-4; maybe TRBD1 (5 bases). This CDR3 is built from 14 residues. The V gene lost 6 bases and the J gene lost 8 bases, with 16 bases spanning the gap. The germline gives CDR1 MNHNY, CDR2 SVGAGI (reference sequence). In DNA form, the CDR3 reads TGTGCCAGCAGACCCCAGGGTTTGTTGGAAAAACTGTTTTTT. Protein product: CASRPQGLLEKLFF.

The chain recombines TRBV19 with TRBJ2-7; 9 bases line up with TRBD1. This CDR3 spans 15 amino acids. Trimming at V came to 5 bases and at J to 2 bases, leaving 7 bases not matched to a gene. The germline CDR1 and CDR2 sequences are LNHDA and SQIVND (reference sequence). As DNA, the CDR3 is TGTGCCAGTAGTGCCTCCGGGACAGGGACCTACGAGCAGTACTTC. Translating it yields CASSASGTGTYEQYF.

The chain links TRBV4-1 to TRBJ1-4; 7 bases agree with TRBD1. In germline, CDR1 is MGHRA, CDR2 YSYEKL. The CDR3 has 15 residues. The V segment lost 5 bases and the J segment 4 bases; nucleotides outside the gene matches: 7. The CDR3 region is CASSGRQGLNEKLFF. The CDR3 DNA reads TGCGCCAGCAGCGGACGACAGGGTCTTAATGAAAAACTGTTTTTT.

There are a few counts of this clone. The chain combines TRBV4-2 with TRBJ1-1; D gene ambiguous. V shed 0 bases and J shed 10 bases, with 9 bases lying between them. Germline loops: CDR1 LGHNA, CDR2 YNFKEQ. The CDR3 totals 12 residues. The CDR3 DNA reads as TGTGCCAGCAGCCAAGAGGGCAGGACAGCTTTCTTT. This encodes CASSQEGRTAFF.

The chain links TRBV7-9 to TRBJ1-2; D possibly corresponds to TRBD1 (5 bases). Germline loops: CDR1 SEHNR, CDR2 FQNEAQ (reference sequence). V gave up 0 bases and J gave up 2 bases, with 7 bases separating them. This CDR3 comprises 14 residues. The CDR3 nucleotides are TGTGCCAGCAGCTTAGCGTCAGGGAACTATGGCTACACCTTC. It codes for CASSLASGNYGYTF.